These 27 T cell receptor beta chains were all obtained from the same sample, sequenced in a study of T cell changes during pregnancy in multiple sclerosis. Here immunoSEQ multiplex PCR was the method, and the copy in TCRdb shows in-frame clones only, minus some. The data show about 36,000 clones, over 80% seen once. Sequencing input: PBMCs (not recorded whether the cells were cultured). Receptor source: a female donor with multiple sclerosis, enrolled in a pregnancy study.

For the CDR3, the DNA is TGTGCCAGCAGCGTATTCGGAGGGCCCGAGACCCAGTACTTC. Translation: CASSVFGGPETQYF. The rearrangement uses TRBV9 and TRBJ2-5, with D perhaps TRBD2 (6 bases). The ends were cut back, 1 base at V and 5 bases at J, with 12 bases in the middle. The CDR3 consists of 14 residues. Germline V gene lookup returns CDR1 SGDLS and CDR2 YYNGEE.

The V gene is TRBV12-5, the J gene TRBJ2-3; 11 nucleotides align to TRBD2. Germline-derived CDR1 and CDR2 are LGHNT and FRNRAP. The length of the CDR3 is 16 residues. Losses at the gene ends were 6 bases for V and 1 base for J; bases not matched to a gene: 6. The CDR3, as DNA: TGTGCTAGTGGCCCACGACTAGCGGGGCGCACAGATACGCAGTATTTT. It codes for CASGPRLAGRTDTQYF.

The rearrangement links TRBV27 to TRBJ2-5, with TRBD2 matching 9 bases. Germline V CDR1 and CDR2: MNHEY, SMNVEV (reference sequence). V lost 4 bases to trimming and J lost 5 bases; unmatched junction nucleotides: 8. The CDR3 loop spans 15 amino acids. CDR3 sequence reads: CASSYASGLAETQYF. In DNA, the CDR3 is TGTGCCAGCAGTTACGCCTCTGGACTAGCGGAGACCCAGTACTTC.

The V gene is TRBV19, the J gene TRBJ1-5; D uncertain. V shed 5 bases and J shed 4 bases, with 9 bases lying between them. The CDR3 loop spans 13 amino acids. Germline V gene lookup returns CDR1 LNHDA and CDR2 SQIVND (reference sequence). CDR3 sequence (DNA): TGTGCCAGTAGTTCCCAAGAGAATCAGCCCCAGCATTTT. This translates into CASSSQENQPQHF.

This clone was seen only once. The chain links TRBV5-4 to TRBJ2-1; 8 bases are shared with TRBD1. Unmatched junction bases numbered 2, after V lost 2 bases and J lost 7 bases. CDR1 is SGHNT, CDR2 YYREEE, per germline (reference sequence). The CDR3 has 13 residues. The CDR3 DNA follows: TGTGCCAGCAGCTTACAGGGGGGAAATGAGCAGTTCTTC. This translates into CASSLQGGNEQFF. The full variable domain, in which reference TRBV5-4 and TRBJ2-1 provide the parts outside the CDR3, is ETGVTQSPTHLIKTRGQQVTLRCSSQSGHNTVSWYQQALGQGPQFIFQYYREEENGRGNFPPRFSGLQFPNYSSELNVNALELDDSALYLCASSLQGGNEQFFGPGTRLTVL.

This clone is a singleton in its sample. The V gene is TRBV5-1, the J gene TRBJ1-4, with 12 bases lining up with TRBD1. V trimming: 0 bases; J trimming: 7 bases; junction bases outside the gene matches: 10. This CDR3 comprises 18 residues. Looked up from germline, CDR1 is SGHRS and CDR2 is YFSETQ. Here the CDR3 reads CASSLAPGTGGNGEKLFF. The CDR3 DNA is TGCGCCAGCAGCTTGGCCCCCGGGACAGGGGGCAACGGTGAAAAACTGTTTTTT.

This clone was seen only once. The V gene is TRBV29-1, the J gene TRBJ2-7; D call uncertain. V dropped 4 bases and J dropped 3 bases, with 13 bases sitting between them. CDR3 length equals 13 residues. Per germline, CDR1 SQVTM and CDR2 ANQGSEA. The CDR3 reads CSVVSGRIYEQYF. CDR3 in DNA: TGCAGCGTTGTGAGTGGCCGAATCTACGAGCAGTACTTC.

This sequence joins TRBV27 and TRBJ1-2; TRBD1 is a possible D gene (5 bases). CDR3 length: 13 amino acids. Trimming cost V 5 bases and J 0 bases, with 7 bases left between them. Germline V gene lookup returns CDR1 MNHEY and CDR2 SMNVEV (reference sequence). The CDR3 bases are TGTGCCAGCAGTCTCAGGGCTAACTATGGCTACACCTTC. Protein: CASSLRANYGYTF.

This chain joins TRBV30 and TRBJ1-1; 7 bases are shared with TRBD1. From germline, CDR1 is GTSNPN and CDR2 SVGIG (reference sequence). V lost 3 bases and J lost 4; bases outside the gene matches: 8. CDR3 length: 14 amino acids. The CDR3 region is CAWRGRQGVTEAFF. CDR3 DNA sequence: TGTGCCTGGAGGGGAAGACAGGGAGTCACTGAAGCTTTCTTT.

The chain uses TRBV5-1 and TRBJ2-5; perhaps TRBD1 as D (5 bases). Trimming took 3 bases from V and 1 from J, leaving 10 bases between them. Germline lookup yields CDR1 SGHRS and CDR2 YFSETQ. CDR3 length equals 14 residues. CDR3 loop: CASSSQGPQETQYF. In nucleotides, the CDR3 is TGCGCCAGCAGCTCGCAGGGTCCCCAAGAGACCCAGTACTTC.

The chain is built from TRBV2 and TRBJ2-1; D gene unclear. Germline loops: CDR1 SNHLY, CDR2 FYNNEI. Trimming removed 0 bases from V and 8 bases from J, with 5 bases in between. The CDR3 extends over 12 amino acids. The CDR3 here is CASSEAGYEQFF. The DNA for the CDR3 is TGTGCCAGCAGTGAAGCGGGGTATGAGCAGTTCTTC.

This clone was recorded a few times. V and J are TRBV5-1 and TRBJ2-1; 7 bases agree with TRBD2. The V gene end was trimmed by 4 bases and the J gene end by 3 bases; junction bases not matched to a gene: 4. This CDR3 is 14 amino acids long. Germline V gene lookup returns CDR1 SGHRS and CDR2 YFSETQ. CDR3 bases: TGCGCCAGCAGCACCGGACTAGTCTACAATGAGCAGTTCTTC. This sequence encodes CASSTGLVYNEQFF.

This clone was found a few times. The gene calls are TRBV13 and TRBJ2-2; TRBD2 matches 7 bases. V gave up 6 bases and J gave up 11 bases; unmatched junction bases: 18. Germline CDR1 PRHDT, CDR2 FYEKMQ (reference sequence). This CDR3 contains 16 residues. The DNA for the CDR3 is TGTGCCAGCAGTCCCGAAGCGGGAATAAGTTTCCGTGAGCTGTTTTTT. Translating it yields CASSPEAGISFRELFF.

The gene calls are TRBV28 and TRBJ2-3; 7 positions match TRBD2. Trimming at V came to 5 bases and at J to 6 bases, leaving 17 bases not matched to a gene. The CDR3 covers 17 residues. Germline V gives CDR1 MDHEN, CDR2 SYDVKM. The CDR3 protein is CASSEVTGTKPEDTQYF. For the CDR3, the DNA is TGTGCCAGCAGTGAAGTAACCGGGACTAAGCCCGAGGATACGCAGTATTTT.

Written as DNA, the CDR3 is TGTGCCAGCAGTTTAGGGCGGGGATGGCGCACAGATACGCAGTATTTT. It yields the protein CASSLGRGWRTDTQYF. This rearrangement joins TRBV28 to TRBJ2-3; D possibly corresponds to TRBD2 (6 bases). V was cut by 2 bases and J by 1 base, with 13 bases left in between. The CDR3 runs 16 residues. Germline CDR1 is MDHEN and CDR2 is SYDVKM.

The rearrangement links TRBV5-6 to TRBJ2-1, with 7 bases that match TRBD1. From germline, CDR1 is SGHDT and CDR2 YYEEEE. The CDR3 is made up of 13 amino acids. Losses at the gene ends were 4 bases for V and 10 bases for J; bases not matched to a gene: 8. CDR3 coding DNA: TGTGCCAGCAGCCTGGGCCTAGGGGGCGAGCAGTTCTTC. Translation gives CASSLGLGGEQFF. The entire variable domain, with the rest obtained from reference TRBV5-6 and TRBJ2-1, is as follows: DAGVTQSPTHLIKTRGQQVTLRCSPKSGHDTVSWYQQALGQGPQFIFQYYEEEERQRGNFPDRFSGHQFPNYSSELNVNALLLGDSALYLCASSLGLGGEQFFGPGTRLTVL.

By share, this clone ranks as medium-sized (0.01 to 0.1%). CDR3 loop: CASSSVRYPRREQYF. The CDR3 nucleotides are TGTGCCAGCAGCAGCGTCCGCTACCCTCGGAGGGAGCAGTACTTC. The chain recombines TRBV27 with TRBJ2-7, with D possibly being TRBD2 (5 bases). The V gene lost 6 bases and the J gene lost 7 bases, with 22 bases spanning the gap. This CDR3 has 15 residues. CDR1 is MNHEY and CDR2 is SMNVEV in the germline V gene (reference sequence).

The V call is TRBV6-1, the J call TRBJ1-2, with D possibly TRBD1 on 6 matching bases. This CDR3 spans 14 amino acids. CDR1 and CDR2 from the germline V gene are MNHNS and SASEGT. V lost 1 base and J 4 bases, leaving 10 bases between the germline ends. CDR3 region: CASSEGGHAYGYTF. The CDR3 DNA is TGTGCCAGCAGTGAAGGGGGACACGCCTATGGCTACACCTTC.

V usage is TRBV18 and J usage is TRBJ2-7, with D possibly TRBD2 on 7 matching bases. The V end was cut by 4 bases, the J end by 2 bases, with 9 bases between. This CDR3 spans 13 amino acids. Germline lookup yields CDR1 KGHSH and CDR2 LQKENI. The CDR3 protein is CASSQGGAYEQYF. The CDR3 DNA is TGTGCCAGCTCACAGGGGGGGGCCTACGAGCAGTACTTC.

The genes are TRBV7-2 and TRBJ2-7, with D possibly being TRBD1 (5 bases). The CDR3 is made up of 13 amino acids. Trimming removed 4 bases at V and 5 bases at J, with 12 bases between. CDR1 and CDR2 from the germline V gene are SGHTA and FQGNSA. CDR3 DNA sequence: TGTGCCAGCAGCTCACAGGTTCTTAACGAGCAGTACTTC. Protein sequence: CASSSQVLNEQYF.

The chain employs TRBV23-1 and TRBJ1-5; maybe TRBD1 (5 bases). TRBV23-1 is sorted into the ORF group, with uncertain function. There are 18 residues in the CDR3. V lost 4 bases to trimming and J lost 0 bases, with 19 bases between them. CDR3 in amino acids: CASSRNRSKPYSNQPQHF. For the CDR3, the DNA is TGCGCCAGCAGTCGTAACAGGTCGAAACCCTATAGCAATCAGCCCCAGCATTTT.

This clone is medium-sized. The CDR3 region is CASSLGYGYTF. CDR3 nucleotide sequence: TGTGCCAGCAGCTTGGGCTATGGCTACACCTTC. This chain joins TRBV5-5 and TRBJ1-2; no clear D. CDR1 and CDR2 from the germline V gene are SGHKS and YYEKEE (reference sequence). Trimming shortened V by 0 bases and J by 4 bases, and 1 base separated the two germline ends. This CDR3 is built from 11 residues.

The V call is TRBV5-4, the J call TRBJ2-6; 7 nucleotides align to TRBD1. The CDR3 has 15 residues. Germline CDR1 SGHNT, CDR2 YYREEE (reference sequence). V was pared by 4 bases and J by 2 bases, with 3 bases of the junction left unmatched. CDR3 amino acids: CASSPDRAGANVLTF. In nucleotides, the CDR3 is TGTGCCAGCAGCCCTGACAGGGCTGGGGCCAACGTCCTGACTTTC. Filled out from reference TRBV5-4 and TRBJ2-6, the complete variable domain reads ETGVTQSPTHLIKTRGQQVTLRCSSQSGHNTVSWYQQALGQGPQFIFQYYREEENGRGNFPPRFSGLQFPNYSSELNVNALELDDSALYLCASSPDRAGANVLTFGAGSRLTVL.

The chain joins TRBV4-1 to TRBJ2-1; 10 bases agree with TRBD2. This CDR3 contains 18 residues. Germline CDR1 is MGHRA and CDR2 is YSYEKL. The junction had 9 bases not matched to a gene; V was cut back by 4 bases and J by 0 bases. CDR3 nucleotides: TGCGCCAGCAGCCCCCGGACTAGCGGTGATAGCTCCTACAATGAGCAGTTCTTC. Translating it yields CASSPRTSGDSSYNEQFF.

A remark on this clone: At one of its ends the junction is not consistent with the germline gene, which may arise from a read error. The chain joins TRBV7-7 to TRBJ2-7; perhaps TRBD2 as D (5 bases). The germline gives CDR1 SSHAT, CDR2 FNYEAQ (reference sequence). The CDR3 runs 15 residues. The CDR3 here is CASSLALGPSYEQYF. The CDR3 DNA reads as TGTGCTAGCAGCTTAGCGCTGGGCCCGTCCTACGAGCAGTACTTC.

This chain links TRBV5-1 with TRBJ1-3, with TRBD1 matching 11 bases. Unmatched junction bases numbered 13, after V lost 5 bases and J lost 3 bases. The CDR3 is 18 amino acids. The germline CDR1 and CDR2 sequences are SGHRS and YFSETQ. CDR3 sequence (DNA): TGCGCCAGCAGAGCCGCGTGGACAGGGGGCGCTGGTGGAAACACCATATATTTT. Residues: CASRAAWTGGAGGNTIYF.

The DNA for the CDR3 is TGTGCCAGCAGCCAAACTAGATCCGGGCAGTACTTC. Translated, it gives CASSQTRSGQYF. V gene TRBV6-5 combines with J gene TRBJ2-7; possible D gene TRBD2, 5 bases. Germline CDR1 MNHEY, CDR2 SVGAGI. The V and J ends lost 6 bases and 9 bases respectively, with 15 bases between them. This CDR3 comprises 12 residues.